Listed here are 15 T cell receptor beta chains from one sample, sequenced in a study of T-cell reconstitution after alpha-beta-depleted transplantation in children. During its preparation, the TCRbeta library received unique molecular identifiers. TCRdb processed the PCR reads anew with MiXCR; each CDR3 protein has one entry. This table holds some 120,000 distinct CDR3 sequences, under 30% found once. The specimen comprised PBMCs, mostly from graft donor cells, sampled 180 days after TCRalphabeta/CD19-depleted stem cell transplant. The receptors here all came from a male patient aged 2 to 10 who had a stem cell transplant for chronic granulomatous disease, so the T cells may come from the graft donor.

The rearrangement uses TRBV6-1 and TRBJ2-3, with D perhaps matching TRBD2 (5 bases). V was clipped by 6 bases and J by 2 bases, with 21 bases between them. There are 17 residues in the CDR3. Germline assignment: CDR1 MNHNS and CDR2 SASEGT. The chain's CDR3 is CASSHGRPWRSTDTQYF. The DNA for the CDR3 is TGTGCCAGCAGCCATGGGAGACCCTGGAGGTCCACAGATACGCAGTATTTT.

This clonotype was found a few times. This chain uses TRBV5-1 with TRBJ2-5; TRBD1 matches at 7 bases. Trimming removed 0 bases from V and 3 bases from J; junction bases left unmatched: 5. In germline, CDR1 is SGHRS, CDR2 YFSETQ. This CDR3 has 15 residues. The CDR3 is CASSLAGTEKETQYF. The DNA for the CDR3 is TGCGCCAGCAGCTTGGCCGGGACAGAGAAAGAGACCCAGTACTTC.

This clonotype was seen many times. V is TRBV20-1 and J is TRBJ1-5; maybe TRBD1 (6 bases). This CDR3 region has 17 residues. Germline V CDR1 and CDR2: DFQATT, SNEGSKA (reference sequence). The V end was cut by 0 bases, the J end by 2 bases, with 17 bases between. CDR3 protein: CSAREPGQIYGNQPQHF. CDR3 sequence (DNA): TGCAGTGCTAGAGAGCCCGGACAGATTTATGGCAATCAGCCCCAGCATTTT.

CDR3 sequence: CSATRDRVSYEQYF. The DNA of the CDR3 is TGCAGTGCTACCCGGGACAGGGTCTCGTACGAGCAGTACTTC. The J gene is TRBJ2-7, the V gene TRBV20-1; 9 nucleotides match TRBD1. This CDR3 spans 14 amino acids. CDR1 DFQATT and CDR2 SNEGSKA come from the germline V gene (reference sequence). After removal of 4 bases from V and 4 bases from J, the junction contained 8 bases not matched to a gene.

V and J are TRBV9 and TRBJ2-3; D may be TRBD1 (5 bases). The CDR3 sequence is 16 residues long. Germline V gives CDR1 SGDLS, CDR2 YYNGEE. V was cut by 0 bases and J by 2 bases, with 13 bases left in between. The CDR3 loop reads CASSVGEDTFTDTQYF. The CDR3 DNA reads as TGTGCCAGCAGCGTAGGCGAGGACACGTTCACAGATACGCAGTATTTT.

This CDR3 is CASSESGNTEAFF. Here the CDR3 DNA reads TGTGCCAGCTCAGAGTCGGGGAACACTGAAGCTTTCTTT. This rearrangement joins TRBV18 to TRBJ1-1; the D is unclear. The CDR3 extends over 13 amino acids. Germline V CDR1 and CDR2: KGHSH, LQKENI. Trimming pared 5 bases from V and 1 base from J, leaving 8 bases between.

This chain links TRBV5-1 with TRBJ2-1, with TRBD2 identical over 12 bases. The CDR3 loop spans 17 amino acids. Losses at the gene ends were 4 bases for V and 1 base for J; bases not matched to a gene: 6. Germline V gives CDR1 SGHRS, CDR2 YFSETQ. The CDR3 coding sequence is TGCGCCAGCAGCGTAACCCTAGCGGGAGGGTCCTACAATGAGCAGTTCTTC. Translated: CASSVTLAGGSYNEQFF.

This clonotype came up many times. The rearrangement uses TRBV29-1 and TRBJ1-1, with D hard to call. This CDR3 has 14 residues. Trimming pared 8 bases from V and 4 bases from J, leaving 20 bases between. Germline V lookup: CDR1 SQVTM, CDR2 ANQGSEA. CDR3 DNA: TGCAGCTCCACCGGTGTGGGAGAGGGCACTGAAGCTTTCTTT. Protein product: CSSTGVGEGTEAFF.

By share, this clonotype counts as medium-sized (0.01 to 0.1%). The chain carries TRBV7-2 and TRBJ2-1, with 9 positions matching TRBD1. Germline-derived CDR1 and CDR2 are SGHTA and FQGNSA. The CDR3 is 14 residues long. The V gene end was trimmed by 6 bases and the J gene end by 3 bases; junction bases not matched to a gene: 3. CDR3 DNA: TGTGCCAGCAGGACAGGGGGTTACTACAATGAGCAGTTCTTC. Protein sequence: CASRTGGYYNEQFF.

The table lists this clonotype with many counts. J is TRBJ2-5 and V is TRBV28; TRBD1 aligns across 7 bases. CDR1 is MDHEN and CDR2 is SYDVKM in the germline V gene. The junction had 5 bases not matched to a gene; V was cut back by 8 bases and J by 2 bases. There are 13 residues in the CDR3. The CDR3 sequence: CASRGQVQETQYF. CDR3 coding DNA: TGTGCCAGCCGCGGACAGGTTCAAGAGACCCAGTACTTC.

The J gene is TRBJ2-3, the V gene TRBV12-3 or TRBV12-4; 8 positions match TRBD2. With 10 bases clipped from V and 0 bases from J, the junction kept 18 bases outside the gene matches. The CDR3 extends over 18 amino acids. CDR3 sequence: CAICLAGLEFTSTDTQYF. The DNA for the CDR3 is TGTGCCATCTGTTTAGCGGGACTCGAATTTACTAGCACAGATACGCAGTATTTT.

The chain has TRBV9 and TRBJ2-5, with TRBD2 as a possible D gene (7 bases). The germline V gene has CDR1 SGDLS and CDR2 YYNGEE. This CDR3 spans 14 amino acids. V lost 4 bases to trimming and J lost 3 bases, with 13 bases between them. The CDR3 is CASSLGGGKETQYF. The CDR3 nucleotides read TGTGCCAGCAGCCTAGGGGGGGGCAAAGAGACCCAGTACTTC. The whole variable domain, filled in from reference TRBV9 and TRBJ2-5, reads DSGVTQTPKHLITATGQRVTLRCSPRSGDLSVYWYQQSLDQGLQFLIQYYNGEERAKGNILERFSAQQFPDLHSELNLSSLELGDSALYFCASSLGGGKETQYFGPGTRLLVL.

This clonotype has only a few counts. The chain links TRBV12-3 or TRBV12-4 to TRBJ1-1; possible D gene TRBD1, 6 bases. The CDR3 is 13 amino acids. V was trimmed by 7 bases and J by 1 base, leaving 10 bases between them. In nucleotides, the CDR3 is TGTGCCAGCACCACGACAGGGAACACTGAAGCTTTCTTT. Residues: CASTTTGNTEAFF.

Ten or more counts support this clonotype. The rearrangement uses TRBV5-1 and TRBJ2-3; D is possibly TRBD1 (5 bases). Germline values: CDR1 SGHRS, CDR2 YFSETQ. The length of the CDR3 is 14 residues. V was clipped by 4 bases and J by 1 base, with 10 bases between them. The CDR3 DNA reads TGCGCCAGCAGCCCTCAGACAGGCACAGATACGCAGTATTTT. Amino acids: CASSPQTGTDTQYF.

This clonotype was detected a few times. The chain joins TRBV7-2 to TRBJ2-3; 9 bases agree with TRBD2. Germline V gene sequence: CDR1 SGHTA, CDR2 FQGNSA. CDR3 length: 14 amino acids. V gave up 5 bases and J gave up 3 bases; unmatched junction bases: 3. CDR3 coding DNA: TGTGCCAGCAGCCAAGCGGGGGGTACAGATACGCAGTATTTT. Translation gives CASSQAGGTDTQYF.